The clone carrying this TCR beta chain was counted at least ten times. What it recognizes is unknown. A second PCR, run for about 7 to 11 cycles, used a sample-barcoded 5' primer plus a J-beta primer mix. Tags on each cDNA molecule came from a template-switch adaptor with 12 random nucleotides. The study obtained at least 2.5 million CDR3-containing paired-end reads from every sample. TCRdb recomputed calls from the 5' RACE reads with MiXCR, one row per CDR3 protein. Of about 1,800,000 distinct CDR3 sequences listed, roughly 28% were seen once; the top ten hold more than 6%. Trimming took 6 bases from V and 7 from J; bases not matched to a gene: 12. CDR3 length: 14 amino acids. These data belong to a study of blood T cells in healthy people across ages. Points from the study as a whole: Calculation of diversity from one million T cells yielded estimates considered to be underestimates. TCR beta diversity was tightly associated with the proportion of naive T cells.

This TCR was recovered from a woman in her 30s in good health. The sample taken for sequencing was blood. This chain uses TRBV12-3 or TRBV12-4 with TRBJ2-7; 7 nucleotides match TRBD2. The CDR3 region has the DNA TGTGCCAGCAGCCAACGGACGGGGGGAGAAGAGCAGTACTTC. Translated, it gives CASSQRTGGEEQYF.